This T cell receptor (beta chain) appears in the sequencing data of a study of T-cell memory formation after mild COVID-19. General observations from the study: Later expanders leaned CD4+, whereas day 15 to 85 contracting clones were balanced CD4/CD8.

A single record per CDR3 protein comes from TCRdb applying MiXCR to the 5' RACE reads. Here the sample spans 150,000 to 200,000 distinct CDR3 sequences, roughly 31% being singletons. V trimming: 4 bases; J trimming: 4 bases; junction bases outside the gene matches: 3. Germline lookup yields CDR1 SGHRS and CDR2 YFSETQ. The CDR3 length is 14 residues. With regard to this clonotype: Its specificity is not known.

The sequence was obtained from an adult woman who had mild COVID-19 (a few samples of this study predate the infection). Cell type and time point are not known. The gene calls are TRBV5-1 and TRBJ1-4, with TRBD1 matching 8 bases. Sequenced material: PBMCs or a T cell subset sorted from them (not recorded which). This chain's CDR3 is CASSRGQDNEKLFF. CDR3 DNA: TGCGCCAGCAGCCGGGGACAGGATAATGAAAAACTGTTTTTT.